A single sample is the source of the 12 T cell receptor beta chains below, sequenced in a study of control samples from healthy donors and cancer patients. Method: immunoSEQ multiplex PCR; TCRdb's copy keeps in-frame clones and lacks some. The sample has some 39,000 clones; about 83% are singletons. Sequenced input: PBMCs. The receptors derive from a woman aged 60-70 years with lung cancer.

As DNA, the CDR3 is TGTGCCTGGAGTCTCCAGGGGGCACGCACAGATACGCAGTATTTT. This gives the protein CAWSLQGARTDTQYF. The chain couples TRBV30 to TRBJ2-3; the match to TRBD1 covers 8 bases. Germline CDR1 is GTSNPN and CDR2 is SVGIG (reference sequence). This CDR3 contains 15 residues. The V and J ends lost 2 bases and 1 base, in that order; junction bases with no gene match: 5.

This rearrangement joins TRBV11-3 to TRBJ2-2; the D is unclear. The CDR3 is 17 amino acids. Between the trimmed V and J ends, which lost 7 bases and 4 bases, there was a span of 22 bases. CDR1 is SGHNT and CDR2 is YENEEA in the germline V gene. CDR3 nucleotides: TGTGCCAGCACCATGAAGGGCCTAAAAAGCCCCACCGGGGAGCTGTTTTTT. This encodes CASTMKGLKSPTGELFF.

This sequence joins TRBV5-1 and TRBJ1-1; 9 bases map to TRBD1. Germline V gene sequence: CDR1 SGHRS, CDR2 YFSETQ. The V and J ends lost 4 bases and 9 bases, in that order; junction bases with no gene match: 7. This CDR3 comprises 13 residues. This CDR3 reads CASSSRDREQAFF. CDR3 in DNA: TGCGCCAGCAGCAGCCGGGACAGGGAACAAGCTTTCTTT. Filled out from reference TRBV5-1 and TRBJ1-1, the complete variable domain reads KAGVTQTPRYLIKTRGQQVTLSCSPISGHRSVSWYQQTPGQGLQFLFEYFSETQRNKGNFPGRFSGRQFSNSRSEMNVSTLELGDSALYLCASSSRDREQAFFGQGTRLTVV.

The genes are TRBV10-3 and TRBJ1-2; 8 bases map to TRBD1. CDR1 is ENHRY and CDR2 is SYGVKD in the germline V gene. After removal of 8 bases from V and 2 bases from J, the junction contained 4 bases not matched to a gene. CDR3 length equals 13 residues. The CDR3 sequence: CAIGQGANYGYTF. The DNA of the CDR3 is TGTGCCATCGGGCAGGGGGCAAACTATGGCTACACCTTC.

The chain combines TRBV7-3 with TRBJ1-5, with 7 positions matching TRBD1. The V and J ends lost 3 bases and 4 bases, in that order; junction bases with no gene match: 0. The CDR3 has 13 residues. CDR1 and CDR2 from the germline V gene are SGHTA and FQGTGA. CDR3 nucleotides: TGTGCCAGCAGCTTGGACAGGAATCAGCCCCAGCATTTT. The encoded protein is CASSLDRNQPQHF.

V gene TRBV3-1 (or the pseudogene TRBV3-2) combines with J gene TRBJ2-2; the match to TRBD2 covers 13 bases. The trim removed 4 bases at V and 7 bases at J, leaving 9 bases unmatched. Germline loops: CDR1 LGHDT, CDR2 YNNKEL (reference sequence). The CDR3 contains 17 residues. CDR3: CASSRTTSGRAYGELFF. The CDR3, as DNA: TGTGCCAGCAGCCGCACAACTAGCGGGAGGGCCTACGGGGAGCTGTTTTTT.

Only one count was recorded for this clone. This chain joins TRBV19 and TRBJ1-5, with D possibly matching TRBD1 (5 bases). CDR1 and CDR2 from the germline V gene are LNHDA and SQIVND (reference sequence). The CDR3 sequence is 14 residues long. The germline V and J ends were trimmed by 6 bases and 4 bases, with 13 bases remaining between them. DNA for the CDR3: TGTGCCAGTAGCCCAGACAGACCAAATCAGCCCCAGCATTTT. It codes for CASSPDRPNQPQHF.

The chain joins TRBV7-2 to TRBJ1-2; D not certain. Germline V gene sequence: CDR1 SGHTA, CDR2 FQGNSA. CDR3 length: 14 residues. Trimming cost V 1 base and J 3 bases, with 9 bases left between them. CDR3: CASSLDRAYYGYTF. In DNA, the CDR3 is TGTGCCAGCAGCTTAGACAGAGCTTACTATGGCTACACCTTC.

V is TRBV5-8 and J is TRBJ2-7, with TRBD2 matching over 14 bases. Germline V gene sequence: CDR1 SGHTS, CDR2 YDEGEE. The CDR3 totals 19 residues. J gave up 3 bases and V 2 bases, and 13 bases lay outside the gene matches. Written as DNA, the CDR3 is TGTGCCAGCAGCTTAAGATCTCCGGGACTAGCGGGGGCTCACTACGAGCAGTACTTC. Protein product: CASSLRSPGLAGAHYEQYF.

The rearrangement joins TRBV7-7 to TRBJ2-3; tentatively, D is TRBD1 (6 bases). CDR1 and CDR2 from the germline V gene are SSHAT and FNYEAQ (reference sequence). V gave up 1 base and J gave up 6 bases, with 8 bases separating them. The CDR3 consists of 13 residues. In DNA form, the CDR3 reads TGTGCCAGCAGCTTAGGGCAGGGGGATACGCAGTATTTT. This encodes CASSLGQGDTQYF.

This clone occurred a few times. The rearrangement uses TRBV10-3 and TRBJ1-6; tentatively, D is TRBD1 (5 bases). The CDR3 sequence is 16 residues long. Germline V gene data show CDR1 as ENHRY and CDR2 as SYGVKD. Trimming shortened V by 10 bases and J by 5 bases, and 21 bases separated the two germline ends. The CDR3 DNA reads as TGTGCCACCCAACCTACGGACACACTCAATAATTCACCCCTCCACTTT. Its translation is CATQPTDTLNNSPLHF.

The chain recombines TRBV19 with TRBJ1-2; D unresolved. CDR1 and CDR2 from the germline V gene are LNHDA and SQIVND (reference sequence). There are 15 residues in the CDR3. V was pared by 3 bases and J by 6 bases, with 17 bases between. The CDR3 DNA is TGTGCCAGTAGTATGCTCGGATCTACTTTGGATGGCTACACCTTC. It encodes CASSMLGSTLDGYTF.